The rows below give T cell receptor beta chains drawn from one sample of a study of CD8 T cells in ankylosing spondylitis. A single record per CDR3 protein comes from TCRdb applying MiXCR to the 5' RACE reads. The data show 700,000 or so distinct CDR3 sequences, roughly 20% seen once. Sample: blood, either unsorted or a sorted T cell fraction (not recorded which). All receptors come from a male donor with ankylosing spondylitis. Both conserved end residues are part of each CDR3. The D gene is left open where the match is weak. Clone size is given for some rows only: seen once, a few or many times, or a class if the clone is expanded.

many,TRBV12-3/TRBV12-4,-,TRBJ1-2,TGTGCCAGCAGCGAAGACAGTAACTATGGCTACACCTTC,CASSEDSNYGYTF
-,TRBV7-2,-,TRBJ1-2,TGTGCCAGCAGCTTAGCTAGCGGGGGCTCAGGCTATGGCTACACCTTC,CASSLASGGSGYGYTF
few,TRBV21-1,-,TRBJ1-1,TGTGCCAGCAGTTGGCCTGAAGCTTTCTTT,CASSWPEAFF
once,TRBV7-6,-,TRBJ1-2,TGTGCCAGCAGCTTAGCGGGGCAGGGAGGTGGCTACACCTTC,CASSLAGQGGGYTF
-,TRBV6-7,TRBD2,TRBJ2-7,TGTGCCAGCACCCAGACTAGCGGGGGCGACGAGCAGTACTTC,CASTQTSGGDEQYF
few,TRBV6-1,TRBD1,TRBJ2-5,TGTGCCAGCCGAACAGGGGGCCAAGAGACCCAGTACTTC,CASRTGGQETQYF
-,TRBV29-1,-,TRBJ1-2,TGCAGCGTTGCCAGGGACCCCGCCTATGGCTACACCTTC,CSVARDPAYGYTF
-,TRBV11-2,-,TRBJ1-2,TGTGCCAGCAGCTTAGGGCGGGGTATGAACTATGGCTACACCTTC,CASSLGRGMNYGYTF
-,TRBV5-1,TRBD2,TRBJ2-5,TGCGCCAGCAGCTTTTATAGCGGGTCCCAAGAGACCCAGTACTTC,CASSFYSGSQETQYF
few,TRBV21-1,-,TRBJ2-1,TGTGCCAGCCTCCCCGACGTTGGATCCTACAATGAGCAGTTCTTC,CASLPDVGSYNEQFF
-,TRBV29-1,-,TRBJ2-5,TGCAGCGTCGCCGGGGATTCAAATCAAGAGACCCAGTACTTC,CSVAGDSNQETQYF
-,TRBV2,-,TRBJ2-1,TGTGCCAGCCCGTGGGAGATCAAGGGGGGGCAGTTCTTC,CASPWEIKGGQFF
few,TRBV12-3/TRBV12-4,-,TRBJ2-2,TGTGCCAGCGGGGGCGGGGAGCTGTTTTTT,CASGGGELFF
few,TRBV15,TRBD2,TRBJ2-7,TGTGCCACCAGCAGAGATCAGGCAGCGGGATATGCCAACCCGGCCCCCTACGAGCAGTACTTC,CATSRDQAAGYANPAPYEQYF
-,TRBV28,TRBD1,TRBJ1-2,TGTGCCAGCAGTGCCGGGACAGGGGTTTATGGCTACACCTTC,CASSAGTGVYGYTF
-,TRBV12-3/TRBV12-4,-,TRBJ2-5,TGTGCCAGCAGTTTAGCCGGACTAAGCCACCGAGAGACCCAGTACTTC,CASSLAGLSHRETQYF
-,TRBV6-2/TRBV6-3,TRBD2,TRBJ2-1,TGTGCCAGCAGCACGGGACTAGACTACAATGAGCAGTTCTTC,CASSTGLDYNEQFF
-,TRBV4-3,-,TRBJ2-1,TGCGCCAGCAGCCAAGTAACCGGGATTTTAGCCGACAATGAGCAGTTCTTC,CASSQVTGILADNEQFF
-,TRBV20-1,TRBD2,TRBJ2-7,TGCAGTGCTAGACTAGCGGGAGATACGACCTCCGAGCAGTACTTC,CSARLAGDTTSEQYF
few,TRBV7-3,TRBD2,TRBJ2-1,TGTGCCAGCAGCTTATGGGCGGGAGGGCCTTCCAGGGGAGAGCAGTTCTTC,CASSLWAGGPSRGEQFF
few,TRBV12-3/TRBV12-4,TRBD2,TRBJ2-7,TGTGCCAGCAGTGAAGGGACTAGCGTTAACGAGCAGTACTTC,CASSEGTSVNEQYF
-,TRBV19,TRBD1,TRBJ2-1,TGTGCCAGTAGTATGGGACAGCTAAACAATGAGCAGTTCTTC,CASSMGQLNNEQFF
-,TRBV6-2/TRBV6-3,-,TRBJ1-1,TGTGCCAGCAGTTACGGGGCAGGGGCTGAAGCTTTCTTT,CASSYGAGAEAFF
once,TRBV7-3,-,TRBJ1-1,TGTGCCAGCAGCTCCCCTCAGGGAGCCCTGAACACTGAAGCTTTCTTT,CASSSPQGALNTEAFF
few,TRBV5-1,TRBD1,TRBJ1-1,TGCGCCAGCAGCCTTCAGGGGGCGCGGCTCACTGAAGCTTTCTTT,CASSLQGARLTEAFF
few,TRBV28,-,TRBJ2-3,TGTGCCAGCCTTGGGGGCGGTAGCACAGATACGCAGTATTTT,CASLGGGSTDTQYF
few,TRBV29-1,TRBD1,TRBJ1-1,TGCAGCGTTGACGACAGGGGGCAGGGGACTGAAGCTTTCTTT,CSVDDRGQGTEAFF
-,TRBV29-1,-,TRBJ2-2,TGCAGCGTTGTTCCCGGGACCGGGGAGCTGTTTTTT,CSVVPGTGELFF
-,TRBV20-1,TRBD2,TRBJ2-1,TGCAGTGCAAGGGGGACTAGCGGGAGTTGGAATGAGCAGTTCTTC,CSARGTSGSWNEQFF
few,TRBV18,-,TRBJ1-1,TGTGCCAGCTCACCACAGTTTGAAGGCACTGAAGCTTTCTTT,CASSPQFEGTEAFF
-,TRBV12-3/TRBV12-4,TRBD1,TRBJ1-5,TGTGCCAGCAGTTGGGGACAGAGGAGAACTCAGCCCCAGCATTTT,CASSWGQRRTQPQHF
few,TRBV12-3/TRBV12-4,-,TRBJ2-1,TGTGCCAGCAGTTTATCCCTCGTAAAGGATTCCTACAATGAGCAGTTCTTC,CASSLSLVKDSYNEQFF